This T cell receptor (beta chain) is from a study of technical replicates of blood from a few donors. Only in-frame clones appear in the TCRdb table, and some are missing; sequencing was by immunoSEQ multiplex PCR. The repertoire holds some 84,000 clones, about 91% seen once, with roughly 0.4% in the top ten. The CDR3 consists of 14 residues. With 4 bases clipped from V and 5 bases from J, the junction kept 7 bases outside the gene matches. Per the germline V gene, CDR1 is SGHNT and CDR2 is YYREEE (reference sequence). The gene calls are TRBV5-4 and TRBJ1-2; 8 positions match TRBD1. The sequencing input was T cells isolated from PBMCs. This clonotype was obtained from a human donor in good health. CDR3 amino acids: CASSLDRAGYGYTF. The CDR3 bases are TGTGCCAGCAGCCTGGACAGGGCTGGATATGGCTACACCTTC.